The present TCR beta chain was sequenced within a study of shared clonotypes between healthy human individuals. CDR1 is KGHSH, CDR2 LQKENI, per germline. The V gene lost 3 bases and the J gene lost 4 bases, with 18 bases spanning the gap. This CDR3 comprises 17 residues. Concerning this clone: The antigen remains unidentified.

Original processing methods: Junction-only sequences without quality scores were provided by ImmunoSEQ, so filtering was different. Clones were read by immunoSEQ multiplex PCR, and TCRdb kept only the in-frame ones, dropping some. The V and J calls and clone size were taken over from that table, and D and trimming were inferred from the DNA. The data show millions of clones, with over 90% seen just once and about 0.41% held by the top ten. Study outcomes and limitations: Clonotype sharing among donors was thought likely to change with sequencing depth. Several donors shared approximately 5% of their naive CD4 clonotypes. Researchers found naive subsets generally carried larger estimated richness than memory subsets.

Sequenced: naive CD4+ T cells from PBMCs. Specified subset: CD45RA+ positively selected. The sequence came from a man aged 18 to 29 in good health. Some clones in this sample may be carry-over from other donors' samples. The chain carries TRBV18 and TRBJ2-2; D is possibly TRBD1 or TRBD2 (5 bases each). The CDR3 loop is CASSPWGTDTSTGELFF. The CDR3 nucleotides read TGTGCCAGCTCACCCTGGGGGACGGATACGAGCACCGGGGAGCTGTTTTTT.